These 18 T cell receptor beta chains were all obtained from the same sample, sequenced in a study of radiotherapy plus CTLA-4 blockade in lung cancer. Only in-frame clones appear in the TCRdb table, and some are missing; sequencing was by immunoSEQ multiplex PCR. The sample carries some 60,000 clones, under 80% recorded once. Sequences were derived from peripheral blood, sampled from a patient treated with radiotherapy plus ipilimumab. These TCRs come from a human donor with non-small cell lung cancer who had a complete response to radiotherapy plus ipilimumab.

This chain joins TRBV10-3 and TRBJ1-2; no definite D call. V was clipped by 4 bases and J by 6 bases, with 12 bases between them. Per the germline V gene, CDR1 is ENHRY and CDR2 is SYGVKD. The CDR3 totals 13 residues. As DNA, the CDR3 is TGTGCCATCAGTGGGAGGGAGGAGGATGGCTACACCTTC. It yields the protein CAISGREEDGYTF.

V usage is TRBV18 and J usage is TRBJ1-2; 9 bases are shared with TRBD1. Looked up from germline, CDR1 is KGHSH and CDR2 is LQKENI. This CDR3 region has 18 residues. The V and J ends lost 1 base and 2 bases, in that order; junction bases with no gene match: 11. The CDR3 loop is CASSPRGGQGPGNYGYTF. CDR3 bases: TGTGCCAGCTCACCACGAGGGGGACAGGGCCCAGGCAACTATGGCTACACCTTC.

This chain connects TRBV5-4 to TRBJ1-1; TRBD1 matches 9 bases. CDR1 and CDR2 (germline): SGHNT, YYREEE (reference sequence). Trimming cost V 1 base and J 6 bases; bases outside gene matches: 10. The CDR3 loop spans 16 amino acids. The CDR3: CASSLQQGARGAEAFF. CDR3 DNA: TGTGCCAGCAGCTTGCAACAGGGGGCCAGGGGGGCTGAAGCTTTCTTT.

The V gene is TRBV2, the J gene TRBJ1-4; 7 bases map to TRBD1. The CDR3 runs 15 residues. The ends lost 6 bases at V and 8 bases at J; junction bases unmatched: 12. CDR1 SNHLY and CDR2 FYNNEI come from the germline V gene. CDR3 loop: CASRRTGTDSEKLFF. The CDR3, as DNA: TGTGCCAGCAGACGCACCGGGACAGACTCCGAAAAACTGTTTTTT.

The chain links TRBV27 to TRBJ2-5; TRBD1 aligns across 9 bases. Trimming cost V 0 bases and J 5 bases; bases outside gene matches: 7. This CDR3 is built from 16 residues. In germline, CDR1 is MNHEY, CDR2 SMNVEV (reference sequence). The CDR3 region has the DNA TGTGCCAGCAGTTTATCGCCGGGACAGGGCTGGGAGACCCAGTACTTC. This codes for CASSLSPGQGWETQYF.

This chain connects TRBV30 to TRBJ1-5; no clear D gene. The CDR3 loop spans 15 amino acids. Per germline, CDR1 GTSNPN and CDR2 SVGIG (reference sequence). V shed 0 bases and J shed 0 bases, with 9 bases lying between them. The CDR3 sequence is CAWSVRGASNQPQHF. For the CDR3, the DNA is TGTGCCTGGAGTGTACGCGGAGCTAGCAATCAGCCCCAGCATTTT.

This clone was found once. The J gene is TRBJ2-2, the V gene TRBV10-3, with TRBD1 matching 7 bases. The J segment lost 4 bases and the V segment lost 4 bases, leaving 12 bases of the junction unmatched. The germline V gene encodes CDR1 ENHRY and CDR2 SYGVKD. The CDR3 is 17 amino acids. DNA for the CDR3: TGTGCCATCAGTGGAGGAAGGCAGGGGGAAGGCACCGGGGAGCTGTTTTTT. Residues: CAISGGRQGEGTGELFF.

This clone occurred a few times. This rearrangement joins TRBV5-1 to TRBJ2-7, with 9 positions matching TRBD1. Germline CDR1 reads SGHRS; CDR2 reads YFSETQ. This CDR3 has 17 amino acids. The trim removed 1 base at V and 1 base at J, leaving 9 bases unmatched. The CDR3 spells CASSLRAPGQGSYEQYF. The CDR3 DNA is TGCGCCAGCAGCTTGCGGGCGCCGGGACAGGGTTCCTACGAGCAGTACTTC. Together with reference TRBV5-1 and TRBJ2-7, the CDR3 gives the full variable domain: KAGVTQTPRYLIKTRGQQVTLSCSPISGHRSVSWYQQTPGQGLQFLFEYFSETQRNKGNFPGRFSGRQFSNSRSEMNVSTLELGDSALYLCASSLRAPGQGSYEQYFGPGTRLTVT.

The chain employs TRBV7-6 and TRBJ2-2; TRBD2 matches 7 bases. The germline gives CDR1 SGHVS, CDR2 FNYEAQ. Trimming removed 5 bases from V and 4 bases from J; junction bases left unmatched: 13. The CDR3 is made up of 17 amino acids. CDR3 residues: CASSLTVGLAVTGELFF. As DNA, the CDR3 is TGTGCCAGCAGCCTAACGGTCGGGCTAGCGGTCACCGGGGAGCTGTTTTTT.

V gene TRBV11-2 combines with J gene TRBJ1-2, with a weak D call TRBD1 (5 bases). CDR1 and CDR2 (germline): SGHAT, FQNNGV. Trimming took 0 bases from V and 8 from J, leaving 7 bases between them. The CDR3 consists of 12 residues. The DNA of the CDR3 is TGTGCCAGCAGCTTAGAGGGGCGCGGCTACACCTTC. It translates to CASSLEGRGYTF.

The CDR3 protein is CASSLTAITGNTIYF. CDR3 coding DNA: TGTGCCAGCAGCCTAACCGCTATTACTGGAAACACCATATATTTT. This rearrangement joins TRBV7-6 to TRBJ1-3; no definite D call. The CDR3 runs to 15 residues. Trimming stripped 5 bases from V and 2 bases from J, with 13 bases between. Looked up from germline, CDR1 is SGHVS and CDR2 is FNYEAQ.

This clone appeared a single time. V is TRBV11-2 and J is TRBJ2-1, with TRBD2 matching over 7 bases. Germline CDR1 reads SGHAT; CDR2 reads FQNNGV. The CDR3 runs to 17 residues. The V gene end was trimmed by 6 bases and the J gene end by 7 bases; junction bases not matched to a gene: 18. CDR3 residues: CASSSLFRDHGGNEQFF. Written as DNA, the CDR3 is TGTGCCAGCAGTTCCCTGTTCCGGGACCACGGGGGGAATGAGCAGTTCTTC.

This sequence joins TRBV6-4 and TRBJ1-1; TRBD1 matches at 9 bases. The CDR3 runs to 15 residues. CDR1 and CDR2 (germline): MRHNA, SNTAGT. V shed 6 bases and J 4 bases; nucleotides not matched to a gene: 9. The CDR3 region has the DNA TGTGCCAGCAGCCTTCAGACAGGGGGGGTCACTGAAGCTTTCTTT. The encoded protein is CASSLQTGGVTEAFF.

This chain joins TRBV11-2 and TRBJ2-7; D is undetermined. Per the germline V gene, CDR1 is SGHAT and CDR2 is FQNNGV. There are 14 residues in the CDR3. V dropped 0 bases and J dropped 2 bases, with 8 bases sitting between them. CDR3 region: CASSLEARTYEQYF. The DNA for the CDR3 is TGTGCCAGCAGCTTAGAGGCCAGGACCTACGAGCAGTACTTC.

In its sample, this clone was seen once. The CDR3 reads CASSYRQGNTEAFF. DNA for the CDR3: TGTGCCAGCAGCTATCGACAGGGCAACACTGAAGCTTTCTTT. This sequence joins TRBV7-2 and TRBJ1-1; 7 bases are a match to TRBD1. Germline assignment: CDR1 SGHTA and CDR2 FQGNSA. This CDR3 contains 14 residues. V trimming: 4 bases; J trimming: 2 bases; junction bases outside the gene matches: 4. The whole variable domain, remainder taken from reference TRBV7-2 and TRBJ1-1, is GAGVSQSPSNKVTEKGKDVELRCDPISGHTALYWYRQSLGQGLEFLIYFQGNSAPDKSGLPSDRFSAERTGGSVSTLTIQRTQQEDSAVYLCASSYRQGNTEAFFGQGTRLTVV.

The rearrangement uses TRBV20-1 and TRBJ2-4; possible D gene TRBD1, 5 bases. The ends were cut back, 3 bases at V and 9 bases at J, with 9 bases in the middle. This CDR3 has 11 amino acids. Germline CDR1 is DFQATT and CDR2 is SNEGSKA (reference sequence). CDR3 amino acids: CSARWQGIQYF. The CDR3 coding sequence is TGCAGTGCTAGGTGGCAGGGCATTCAGTACTTC.

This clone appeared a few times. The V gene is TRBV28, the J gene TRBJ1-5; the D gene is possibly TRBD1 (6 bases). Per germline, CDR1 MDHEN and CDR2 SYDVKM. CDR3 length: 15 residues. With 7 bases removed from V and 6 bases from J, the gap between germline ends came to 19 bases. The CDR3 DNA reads TGTGCCAGCACCCCCGGTCGGGGGGCCGGTCAGCCCCAGCATTTT. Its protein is CASTPGRGAGQPQHF. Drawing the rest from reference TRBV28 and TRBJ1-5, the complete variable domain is DVKVTQSSRYLVKRTGEKVFLECVQDMDHENMFWYRQDPGLGLRLIYFSYDVKMKEKGDIPEGYSVSREKKERFSLILESASTNQTSMYLCASTPGRGAGQPQHFGDGTRLSIL.

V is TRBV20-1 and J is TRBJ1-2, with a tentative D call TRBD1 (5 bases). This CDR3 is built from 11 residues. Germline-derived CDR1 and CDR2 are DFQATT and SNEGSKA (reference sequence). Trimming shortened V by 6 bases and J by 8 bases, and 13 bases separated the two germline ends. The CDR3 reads CSAARGLGYTF. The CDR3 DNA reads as TGCAGTGCGGCACGGGGGTTGGGCTACACCTTC.